Shown below are 10 T cell receptor beta chains from a single sample sequenced in a study of patients and donors after allogeneic stem cell transplantation. TCRdb reprocessed the RT-PCR reads via MiXCR and lists one record per CDR3 protein. Found here are 98,000 or so distinct CDR3 sequences, approximately 40% of them singletons; the top ten hold around 25%. The specimen sequenced was blood, either unsorted or a sorted T cell fraction (not recorded which). The receptors come from a human donor who was either an allogeneic HSCT recipient or a stem cell or donor lymphocyte infusion donor (not recorded which). It is not recorded whose cells these are; they may come from a transplant donor.

This clonotype was seen at least ten times. V usage is TRBV20-1 and J usage is TRBJ1-1; D gene unclear. The V end was cut by 3 bases, the J end by 4 bases, with 3 bases between. The CDR3 is 10 amino acids. Germline V gives CDR1 DFQATT, CDR2 SNEGSKA (reference sequence). CDR3 sequence: CSARFTEAFF. The CDR3 region has the DNA TGCAGTGCTAGGTTCACTGAAGCTTTCTTT.

This sequence joins TRBV5-1 and TRBJ2-2; 10 nucleotides match TRBD1. With V trimmed by 3 bases and J by 5 bases, 4 bases remained unmatched. This CDR3 spans 15 amino acids. Per the germline V gene, CDR1 is SGHRS and CDR2 is YFSETQ. This CDR3 reads CASSSGTGATGELFF. The CDR3 region has the DNA TGCGCCAGCAGCTCCGGGACAGGGGCTACCGGGGAGCTGTTTTTT.

This clonotype was counted a few times. The V and J genes are TRBV6-6 and TRBJ1-1; D may be TRBD1 (5 bases). CDR1 and CDR2 (germline): MNHNY, SVGAGI (reference sequence). The CDR3 sequence is 13 residues long. V was cut by 2 bases and J by 6 bases, with 10 bases left in between. The CDR3 loop is CASSYGTYAEAFF. CDR3 nucleotide sequence: TGTGCCAGCAGTTACGGGACCTACGCTGAAGCTTTCTTT.

The chain joins TRBV7-2 to TRBJ1-1, with D perhaps matching TRBD1 (5 bases). The CDR3 extends over 15 amino acids. V was clipped by 8 bases and J by 1 base, with 17 bases between them. Germline V gene sequence: CDR1 SGHTA, CDR2 FQGNSA. CDR3 loop: CASGRGVLTNTEAFF. In DNA, the CDR3 is TGTGCCAGCGGCCGGGGGGTACTAACGAACACTGAAGCTTTCTTT.

The V gene is TRBV6-5, the J gene TRBJ1-1; D is undetermined. Per germline, CDR1 MNHEY and CDR2 SVGAGI. The CDR3 length is 15 residues. Trimming pared 0 bases from V and 0 bases from J, leaving 8 bases between. The CDR3 is CASSYSPSMNTEAFF. As DNA, the CDR3 is TGTGCCAGCAGTTACTCGCCCAGCATGAACACTGAAGCTTTCTTT.

V and J are TRBV2 and TRBJ2-3; 7 bases are a match to TRBD2. Germline assignment: CDR1 SNHLY and CDR2 FYNNEI. The V and J ends lost 0 bases and 2 bases, in that order; junction bases with no gene match: 5. This CDR3 has 16 amino acids. The chain's CDR3 is CASSEAHSGHTDTQYF. CDR3 nucleotides: TGTGCCAGCAGTGAAGCGCATAGCGGGCACACAGATACGCAGTATTTT.

DNA of the CDR3: TGTGCCAGCAGCTTGGAACTAGCGGGAGTTTACAATGAGCAGTTCTTC. This sequence encodes CASSLELAGVYNEQFF. The chain employs TRBV7-2 and TRBJ2-1, with 11 bases that match TRBD2. CDR3 length equals 16 residues. The germline V gene encodes CDR1 SGHTA and CDR2 FQGNSA. The V gene end was trimmed by 3 bases and the J gene end by 4 bases; junction bases not matched to a gene: 5.

This clonotype was recorded a few times. The chain joins TRBV10-3 to TRBJ1-2; 9 bases line up with TRBD1. Unmatched junction bases numbered 5, after V lost 7 bases and J lost 5 bases. Germline CDR1 reads ENHRY; CDR2 reads SYGVKD. CDR3 length equals 13 residues. CDR3 sequence reads: CAITPGQGYGYTF. CDR3 DNA: TGTGCCATCACCCCGGGACAGGGTTATGGCTACACCTTC.

The rearrangement uses TRBV10-3 and TRBJ1-2; D gene ambiguous. The CDR3 extends over 12 amino acids. Trimming removed 9 bases from V and 4 bases from J, with 12 bases in between. Looked up from germline, CDR1 is ENHRY and CDR2 is SYGVKD. CDR3 in DNA: TGTGCCATAAAACGGGATCTCTATGGCTACACCTTC. Translating gives CAIKRDLYGYTF.

The rearrangement joins TRBV5-1 to TRBJ2-1, with 7 bases fitting TRBD2. The CDR3 spans 16 residues. Trimming at V came to 6 bases and at J to 3 bases, leaving 12 bases not matched to a gene. Germline CDR1 and CDR2: SGHRS and YFSETQ. The CDR3 coding sequence is TGCGCCAGCAATCCCCGGAGGGCTAGCGGCTACAATGAGCAGTTCTTC. Residues: CASNPRRASGYNEQFF.